Following are 23 T cell receptor beta chains from one sample sequenced in a study of vaccination effects on CD4 cells after COVID-19. Assay used: immunoSEQ multiplex PCR; TCRdb lists only in-frame clones, some missing. The repertoire holds about 24,000 clones, with roughly 80% as singletons. For these TCRs, the target antigens are not known. In the ViraFEST assay, antigen-specific CD4+ clonotypes were identified by expansion after peptide-pool stimulation. Subsequent to a culture period of 10 to 11 days, CD4+ T cells were isolated. Either the BNT162b2 or mRNA-1273 vaccine was given to participants in two doses. This specimen consisted of CD4+ T cells from PBMCs cultured with SARS-CoV-2 spike peptides, obtained after COVID-19 vaccination. These TCRs come from a human donor who received a COVID-19 vaccine. Some clones in this sample may be carry-over from other donors' samples.

This chain connects TRBV3-1 (or the pseudogene TRBV3-2) to TRBJ1-5, with D unresolved. The length of the CDR3 is 13 residues. The germline V gene has CDR1 LGHDT and CDR2 YNNKEL (reference sequence). V was trimmed by 3 bases and J by 6 bases, leaving 9 bases between them. The CDR3 nucleotides are TGTGCCAGCAGCCATAGGGAAGGTCAGCCCCAGCATTTT. Translated: CASSHREGQPQHF.

J is TRBJ2-3 and V is TRBV9; D remains ambiguous. The V gene lost 0 bases and the J gene lost 6 bases, with 11 bases spanning the gap. Germline V gives CDR1 SGDLS, CDR2 YYNGEE. This CDR3 comprises 14 residues. As DNA, the CDR3 is TGTGCCAGCAGCGTAGACATGGGTAGGGATACGCAGTATTTT. Its protein product is CASSVDMGRDTQYF.

This clone was counted a few times. This sequence joins TRBV7-9 and TRBJ1-2; 7 positions match TRBD1. This CDR3 spans 15 amino acids. CDR1 and CDR2 (germline): SEHNR, FQNEAQ (reference sequence). The V segment lost 5 bases and the J segment 4 bases; nucleotides outside the gene matches: 10. CDR3 sequence: CASSQATGVGYGYTF. CDR3 sequence (DNA): TGTGCCAGCAGCCAAGCCACAGGGGTAGGCTATGGCTACACCTTC.

The chain carries TRBV27 and TRBJ1-2; 7 nucleotides line up with TRBD1. The J segment lost 3 bases and the V segment lost 8 bases, leaving 18 bases of the junction unmatched. The germline V gene has CDR1 MNHEY and CDR2 SMNVEV (reference sequence). The CDR3 length is 17 residues. CDR3 loop: CASGLRVDRTGDYGYTF. The CDR3 DNA reads as TGTGCCAGCGGACTGAGGGTGGATCGAACAGGGGACTATGGCTACACCTTC.

DNA for the CDR3: TGTGCCAGCAGTTACGTGTTCGCCGCGGGGACTGGGGCCAACGTCCTGACTTTC. Its translation: CASSYVFAAGTGANVLTF. The rearrangement uses TRBV6-2 or TRBV6-3 and TRBJ2-6; tentatively, D is TRBD2 (6 bases). This CDR3 is built from 18 residues. With 2 bases removed from V and 2 bases from J, the gap between germline ends came to 16 bases. Germline V lookup: CDR1 MNHEY, CDR2 SVGEGT.

The rearrangement joins TRBV5-1 to TRBJ1-2; TRBD1 is a possible D gene (5 bases). V dropped 4 bases and J dropped 3 bases, with 10 bases sitting between them. The CDR3 covers 13 residues. Germline V gene sequence: CDR1 SGHRS, CDR2 YFSETQ. The CDR3 coding sequence is TGCGCCAGCAGCGCAGGGACGGACTATGGCTACACCTTC. Its protein product is CASSAGTDYGYTF.

The rearrangement uses TRBV24-1 and TRBJ1-1; 9 bases are shared with TRBD1. Trimming removed 0 bases from V and 9 bases from J; junction bases left unmatched: 1. CDR1 and CDR2 from the germline V gene are KGHDR and SFDVKD. The CDR3 contains 13 residues. The CDR3 nucleotides are TGTGCCACCAGTGATTTGGGGACAGGGAAAGCTTTCTTT. It translates to CATSDLGTGKAFF.

The V and J genes are TRBV28 and TRBJ2-2; the D gene is possibly TRBD1 (5 bases). Per germline, CDR1 MDHEN and CDR2 SYDVKM. The CDR3 has 13 amino acids. The ends were cut back, 6 bases at V and 7 bases at J, with 12 bases in the middle. Written as DNA, the CDR3 is TGTGCCAGCAGATCCGACAGTATCGGGGAGCTGTTTTTT. It encodes CASRSDSIGELFF.

The table lists this clone with a count of one. The gene calls are TRBV24-1 and TRBJ2-2; 7 bases fit TRBD2. J was trimmed by 5 bases and V by 7 bases; bases with no gene match: 15. The CDR3 runs to 17 residues. Germline CDR1 reads KGHDR; CDR2 reads SFDVKD. The CDR3 here is CATRERGTAGETGELFF. Here the CDR3 DNA reads TGTGCCACCAGAGAAAGAGGGACGGCGGGAGAGACCGGGGAGCTGTTTTTT.

The J gene is TRBJ2-2, the V gene TRBV24-1; D is ambiguous. V gave up 4 bases and J gave up 4 bases, with 15 bases separating them. CDR1 and CDR2 (germline): KGHDR, SFDVKD. There are 16 residues in the CDR3. The CDR3 DNA follows: TGTGCCACCAGTGAACCCCCCCGCGGCTCCACCGGGGAGCTGTTTTTT. Its translation is CATSEPPRGSTGELFF.

This clone is termed medium-sized. This chain connects TRBV27 to TRBJ2-2; D is possibly TRBD1 or TRBD2 (5 bases each). Germline V gene data show CDR1 as MNHEY and CDR2 as SMNVEV (reference sequence). Trimming cost V 5 bases and J 4 bases, with 14 bases left between them. This CDR3 has 15 amino acids. CDR3 residues: CASSKRGTGTGELFF. The CDR3 bases are TGTGCCAGCAGTAAAAGAGGGACGGGCACCGGGGAGCTGTTTTTT.

The sample holds one count of this clone. The rearrangement links TRBV28 to TRBJ2-4; D perhaps matches TRBD2 (5 bases). V was cut by 5 bases and J by 0 bases, with 11 bases left in between. The V gene's germline CDR1 is MDHEN and CDR2 SYDVKM. This CDR3 is 15 amino acids long. CDR3: CASSTRGLAKNIQYF. CDR3 bases: TGTGCCAGCAGTACACGAGGACTAGCCAAAAACATTCAGTACTTC.

The V gene is TRBV18, the J gene TRBJ1-1; tentatively, D is TRBD1 (6 bases). Per germline, CDR1 KGHSH and CDR2 LQKENI. This CDR3 is 16 amino acids long. V was pared by 2 bases and J by 1 base, with 14 bases between. CDR3 coding DNA: TGTGCCAGCTCACCATCCTATGTGACAGGGAACACTGAAGCTTTCTTT. Translated, it gives CASSPSYVTGNTEAFF.

The chain combines TRBV5-1 with TRBJ1-6; D is possibly TRBD1 (5 bases). The CDR3 consists of 15 residues. The germline V gene encodes CDR1 SGHRS and CDR2 YFSETQ. Trimming took off 4 bases at V and 8 bases at J, with 16 bases between the two ends. CDR3 bases: TGCGCCAGCAGCCGGACGGTTGGGGGTGATTCACCCCTCCACTTT. This sequence encodes CASSRTVGGDSPLHF.

The chain is built from TRBV7-3 and TRBJ2-1; 10 positions match TRBD2. V lost 4 bases to trimming and J lost 2 bases; unmatched junction nucleotides: 2. CDR1 and CDR2 (germline): SGHTA, FQGTGA. The CDR3 extends over 15 amino acids. CDR3 protein: CASSSSGGAYNEQFF. DNA of the CDR3: TGTGCCAGCAGCTCAAGCGGGGGGGCCTACAATGAGCAGTTCTTC.

J is TRBJ1-4 and V is TRBV4-3; D may be TRBD1 (5 bases). V gave up 4 bases and J gave up 4 bases, with 10 bases separating them. CDR3 length equals 14 residues. The germline V gene encodes CDR1 LGHNA and CDR2 YSLEER. The CDR3 sequence: CASSPRQINEKLFF. In DNA form, the CDR3 reads TGCGCCAGCAGCCCCCGACAGATTAATGAAAAACTGTTTTTT.

The rearrangement joins TRBV6-1 to TRBJ2-3; no clear D. The V gene lost 3 bases and the J gene lost 1 base, with 14 bases spanning the gap. Germline V gives CDR1 MNHNS, CDR2 SASEGT. This CDR3 has 16 amino acids. CDR3 amino acids: CASSDPGNPGTDTQYF. CDR3 DNA sequence: TGTGCCAGCAGTGATCCTGGCAACCCAGGCACAGATACGCAGTATTTT.

The chain recombines TRBV7-2 with TRBJ2-3; 7 bases match TRBD2. V lost 1 base and J lost 6; bases outside the gene matches: 4. This CDR3 has 14 residues. The germline CDR1 and CDR2 sequences are SGHTA and FQGNSA. The CDR3 region has the DNA TGTGCCAGCAGCTTAGGGCGGGGGTTGGATACGCAGTATTTT. Protein sequence: CASSLGRGLDTQYF.

This clone occurred once. The chain has TRBV24-1 and TRBJ2-3; D unclear. Trimming pared 5 bases from V and 1 base from J, leaving 6 bases between. The CDR3 runs to 13 residues. In germline, CDR1 is KGHDR, CDR2 SFDVKD. CDR3 DNA: TGTGCCACCAGTGTTGGCGGCACAGATACGCAGTATTTT. Amino acids: CATSVGGTDTQYF.

The V call is TRBV7-9, the J call TRBJ1-2, with D hard to call. The CDR3 length is 17 residues. CDR1 is SEHNR and CDR2 is FQNEAQ in the germline V gene (reference sequence). Trimming left V 2 bases short and J 0 bases short, with 16 bases between. The CDR3 DNA is TGTGCCAGCAGCTTAACTGGCTCGGGAGGAACTAACTATGGCTACACCTTC. Protein: CASSLTGSGGTNYGYTF.

This sequence joins TRBV27 and TRBJ1-1; 8 bases are shared with TRBD1. Germline V lookup: CDR1 MNHEY, CDR2 SMNVEV (reference sequence). V shed 7 bases and J 4 bases; nucleotides not matched to a gene: 5. CDR3 length: 13 amino acids. The CDR3 bases are TGTGCCAGCAAGCCGGACAGGGCCACTGAAGCTTTCTTT. This sequence encodes CASKPDRATEAFF.

The table lists this clone with a count of one. V gene TRBV5-6 combines with J gene TRBJ2-3, with 14 nucleotides matching TRBD2. The V gene end was trimmed by 4 bases and the J gene end by 4 bases; junction bases not matched to a gene: 11. Germline V gene data show CDR1 as SGHDT and CDR2 as YYEEEE. This CDR3 region has 18 residues. The CDR3: CASSHTTSGGARADTQYF. CDR3 nucleotides: TGTGCCAGCAGCCATACGACTAGCGGGGGGGCCCGCGCAGATACGCAGTATTTT.

The chain joins TRBV24-1 to TRBJ2-1, with a possible D match to TRBD2 (7 bases). V was trimmed by 3 bases and J by 5 bases, leaving 16 bases between them. There are 16 residues in the CDR3. Looked up from germline, CDR1 is KGHDR and CDR2 is SFDVKD. The CDR3 here is CATSDPGGRNNNEQFF. The CDR3 bases are TGTGCCACCAGTGATCCCGGGGGGCGAAACAACAATGAGCAGTTCTTC.